This T cell receptor (beta chain) was identified in a study of T cell repertoires in cytomegalovirus infection. Study in general: Indicated by public TCR beta signatures were CMV infection and matching HLA type. Study-wide points: Predominance within the ex vivo response was attributable to HLA-C-restricted CMV-specific TCR beta clonotypes. Identification of carriers of CMV plus the relevant HLA was performed using cumulative public TCR beta family frequency.

For this clonotype: The antigen is not known. Sequence at one end of the junction differs from germline and may be a read error.

TCRdb reprocessed the reads with MiXCR, giving one entry per CDR3 protein. The sample has about 180,000 distinct CDR3 sequences; 17% are singletons. CDR1 SGHVS and CDR2 FNYEAQ come from the germline V gene. CDR3 size: 14 residues. The gene calls are TRBV7-6 and TRBJ2-2; D gene ambiguous. The material sequenced was CD8+ T cells from PBMCs. This clonotype was obtained from a human donor in good health (CMV status not recorded). Some clones in this sample may be carry-over from other donors' samples. Here the CDR3 reads CASSLDTRPGELFF. Written as DNA, the CDR3 is TGTGCCAGCAGCTTAGACACACGGCCCGGCGAGCTGTTTTTT.